This TCR beta chain was observed in a study of OX40 agonist ivuxolimab in advanced cancers. For the study at large: Six ivuxolimab dose levels, 0.01 to 10 mg/kg, were given intravenously every 2 weeks.

The count of this clone is one. Sequenced by immunoSEQ multiplex PCR; TCRdb stores in-frame clones only, minus some. The table shows 50,000 to 80,000 clones, with about 86% occurring only once. Cycle 7 day 1, cycle 4 day 1, and baseline were the timepoints at which blood was sampled. This CDR3 contains 15 residues. From germline, CDR1 is SNHLY and CDR2 FYNNEI. Trimming left V 4 bases short and J 4 bases short, with 14 bases between. The sequenced sample was CD4+ or CD8+ T cells sorted from blood, obtained in a trial of the OX40 agonist ivuxolimab. The source of this sequence is an adult with an advanced solid tumor such as melanoma, head and neck, liver or kidney cancer. The chain recombines TRBV2 with TRBJ1-5; D possibly corresponds to TRBD1 (6 bases). The CDR3 reads CASSGGWGANQPQHF. In nucleotides, the CDR3 is TGTGCCAGCAGTGGAGGTTGGGGGGCTAATCAGCCCCAGCATTTT. Full variable domain (rest looked up from reference TRBV2 and TRBJ1-5): EPEVTQTPSHQVTQMGQEVILRCVPISNHLYFYWYRQILGQKVEFLVSFYNNEISEKSEIFDDQFSVERPDGSNFTLKIRSTKLEDSAMYFCASSGGWGANQPQHFGDGTRLSIL.